Each of the 21 T cell receptor beta chains below was sequenced from the same sample in a study of CD8 T cells in ankylosing spondylitis. Study results and limitations: The study identified a TCR beta motif of roughly eight highly homologous variants that appeared characteristic of ankylosing spondylitis blood.

Antigens for these TCRs are unknown. TCRdb recomputed calls from the 5' RACE reads with MiXCR, one row per CDR3 protein. The repertoire includes over 600,000 distinct CDR3 sequences, about 20% of them detected once, and 15% to 20% sits in the top ten. Sequencing was carried out using blood, either unsorted or a sorted T cell fraction (not recorded which). The receptor set was obtained from a male donor with ankylosing spondylitis.

The chain recombines TRBV7-8 with TRBJ2-3; 11 bases are a match to TRBD2. This CDR3 is built from 18 residues. CDR1 and CDR2 (germline): SGHVS, FQNEAQ. The V gene end was trimmed by 5 bases and the J gene end by 2 bases; junction bases not matched to a gene: 12. This CDR3 reads CASSPLHLAGGLTDTQYF. The CDR3 region has the DNA TGTGCCAGCAGCCCCCTCCATCTAGCGGGGGGCCTCACAGATACGCAGTATTTT.

This clonotype showed up just a few times. The rearrangement uses TRBV7-9 and TRBJ2-1; 8 nucleotides agree with TRBD2. This CDR3 is 16 amino acids long. Germline CDR1 SEHNR, CDR2 FQNEAQ (reference sequence). With V trimmed by 6 bases and J by 6 bases, 13 bases remained unmatched. The CDR3 is CASRPSIGGAVNEQFF. For the CDR3, the DNA is TGTGCCAGCAGACCATCTATCGGGGGGGCCGTCAATGAGCAGTTCTTC.

This chain uses TRBV6-5 with TRBJ2-1; D is possibly TRBD1 (6 bases). This CDR3 spans 15 amino acids. Trimming pared 0 bases from V and 5 bases from J, leaving 11 bases between. Germline V gene lookup returns CDR1 MNHEY and CDR2 SVGAGI. Here the CDR3 reads CASSYSSGTNNEQFF. The CDR3 DNA reads as TGTGCCAGCAGTTACTCGAGTGGGACAAACAATGAGCAGTTCTTC.

V gene TRBV20-1 combines with J gene TRBJ2-1, with D hard to call. V was pared by 6 bases and J by 7 bases, with 7 bases between. From germline, CDR1 is DFQATT and CDR2 SNEGSKA (reference sequence). The CDR3 consists of 10 residues. CDR3 sequence reads: CSASLNEQFF. The CDR3, as DNA: TGCAGTGCCAGTCTGAATGAGCAGTTCTTC.

The V gene is TRBV6-1, the J gene TRBJ2-4; 7 bases match TRBD1. Germline values: CDR1 MNHNS, CDR2 SASEGT. This CDR3 has 15 amino acids. Trimming took 6 bases from V and 3 from J; bases not matched to a gene: 8. The CDR3 here is CASSQDRSGKNIQYF. The CDR3 DNA reads TGTGCCAGCAGCCAGGACAGGTCTGGCAAAAACATTCAGTACTTC.

This chain joins TRBV10-3 and TRBJ1-5, with D maybe TRBD1 (5 bases). The CDR3 sequence is 13 residues long. Germline V gene sequence: CDR1 ENHRY, CDR2 SYGVKD. Trimming removed 6 bases from V and 0 bases from J, with 6 bases in between. CDR3: CAIRQVSNQPQHF. The CDR3 bases are TGTGCCATCAGACAGGTTAGCAATCAGCCCCAGCATTTT.

This clonotype has a handful of counts. The genes are TRBV29-1 and TRBJ2-2; D call uncertain. Germline V gene sequence: CDR1 SQVTM, CDR2 ANQGSEA. V shed 4 bases and J shed 0 bases, with 6 bases lying between them. This CDR3 region has 13 residues. CDR3 sequence reads: CSVGDSNTGELFF. The DNA for the CDR3 is TGCAGCGTTGGTGACTCGAACACCGGGGAGCTGTTTTTT.

The gene calls are TRBV6-5 and TRBJ2-7; no reliable D call. The length of the CDR3 is 12 residues. Germline values: CDR1 MNHEY, CDR2 SVGAGI. Trimming took 9 bases from V and 1 from J, leaving 10 bases between them. CDR3 in amino acids: CASHSGSYEQYF. CDR3 sequence (DNA): TGTGCCAGTCATAGTGGATCCTACGAGCAGTACTTC.

This CDR3 reads CASSSTSGGGYNEQFF. In nucleotides, the CDR3 is TGCGCCAGCAGCTCTACTAGCGGGGGAGGCTACAATGAGCAGTTCTTC. V gene TRBV5-1 combines with J gene TRBJ2-1; 11 bases map to TRBD2. The CDR3 covers 16 residues. V trimming: 3 bases; J trimming: 3 bases; junction bases outside the gene matches: 5. Germline assignment: CDR1 SGHRS and CDR2 YFSETQ.

This clonotype appeared a few times. V is TRBV6-5 and J is TRBJ1-4; D is perhaps TRBD1 (5 bases). Germline V gene sequence: CDR1 MNHEY, CDR2 SVGAGI. This CDR3 spans 11 amino acids. V was pared by 2 bases and J by 14 bases, with 9 bases between. The CDR3 region is CASSYGGDLFF. CDR3 nucleotide sequence: TGTGCCAGCAGTTACGGGGGGGATCTGTTTTTT.

The chain carries TRBV28 and TRBJ2-6; D possibly corresponds to TRBD2 (6 bases). Germline CDR1 MDHEN, CDR2 SYDVKM. The germline V and J ends were trimmed by 7 bases and 0 bases, with 16 bases remaining between them. CDR3 length: 17 residues. The CDR3 is CASTFRRVTSGANVLTF. The CDR3 DNA is TGTGCCAGCACCTTCCGGAGGGTAACCTCTGGGGCCAACGTCCTGACTTTC.

This clonotype was picked up a small number of times. The chain combines TRBV29-1 with TRBJ2-1; 9 positions match TRBD1. V was pared by 4 bases and J by 4 bases, with 2 bases of the junction left unmatched. The CDR3 extends over 13 amino acids. Germline CDR1 SQVTM, CDR2 ANQGSEA. CDR3 nucleotide sequence: TGCAGCGTTGTAGGGACAGGGTACAATGAGCAGTTCTTC. Protein sequence: CSVVGTGYNEQFF.

The rearrangement links TRBV12-3 or TRBV12-4 to TRBJ2-5; 13 nucleotides agree with TRBD2. This CDR3 has 18 amino acids. V shed 1 base and J 2 bases; nucleotides not matched to a gene: 7. The CDR3 region is CASSLVGLAGDPQETQYF. CDR3 bases: TGTGCCAGCAGTTTAGTAGGACTAGCGGGGGACCCACAAGAGACCCAGTACTTC.

This chain links TRBV18 with TRBJ1-1; 9 positions match TRBD1. Germline values: CDR1 KGHSH, CDR2 LQKENI. V shed 5 bases and J 3 bases; nucleotides not matched to a gene: 10. The CDR3 covers 16 residues. The DNA for the CDR3 is TGTGCCAGCTCATCTTGGACAGGGGCCGTTGACACTGAAGCTTTCTTT. It yields the protein CASSSWTGAVDTEAFF.

There are a few counts of this clonotype. This rearrangement joins TRBV29-1 to TRBJ2-5; 10 bases match TRBD1. The germline V gene encodes CDR1 SQVTM and CDR2 ANQGSEA. The CDR3 covers 14 residues. The V gene end was trimmed by 3 bases and the J gene end by 2 bases; junction bases not matched to a gene: 3. The DNA for the CDR3 is TGCAGCGTTGACCGGACAGGGGGACAAGAGACCCAGTACTTC. Its translation is CSVDRTGGQETQYF.

The chain employs TRBV29-1 and TRBJ2-1; weak D call: TRBD2 (5 bases). Germline-derived CDR1 and CDR2 are SQVTM and ANQGSEA. The V end was cut by 3 bases, the J end by 5 bases, with 14 bases between. The CDR3 consists of 14 residues. CDR3 in amino acids: CSVDLVSENNEQFF. The CDR3, as DNA: TGCAGCGTTGATCTTGTTAGCGAGAACAATGAGCAGTTCTTC.

CDR3 sequence reads: CASSGTGPNYGYTF. CDR3 DNA sequence: TGTGCCAGCAGTGGGACAGGGCCCAACTATGGCTACACCTTC. The rearrangement uses TRBV6-1 and TRBJ1-2, with 8 nucleotides matching TRBD1. Germline-derived CDR1 and CDR2 are MNHNS and SASEGT. V was clipped by 4 bases and J by 2 bases; unmatched bases: 3. The CDR3 runs to 14 residues.

The V and J genes are TRBV5-1 and TRBJ1-4; a possible D gene is TRBD1 (5 bases). The CDR3 covers 17 residues. Germline V gene data show CDR1 as SGHRS and CDR2 as YFSETQ. V was pared by 0 bases and J by 0 bases, with 12 bases between. The CDR3 coding sequence is TGCGCCAGCAGCTTGGCGGAGGGGTCGGCAACTAATGAAAAACTGTTTTTT. Protein sequence: CASSLAEGSATNEKLFF.

The V call is TRBV6-5, the J call TRBJ2-7; perhaps TRBD2 as D (5 bases). The CDR3 covers 14 residues. V lost 3 bases to trimming and J lost 5 bases, with 14 bases between them. Germline CDR1 MNHEY, CDR2 SVGAGI. The CDR3 loop reads CASSYLGLGDEQYF. CDR3 DNA: TGTGCCAGCAGTTATCTGGGTTTGGGAGACGAGCAGTACTTC.

This chain uses TRBV6-2 or TRBV6-3 with TRBJ2-5; D possibly corresponds to TRBD2 (5 bases). Germline CDR1 is MNHEY and CDR2 is SVGEGT. CDR3 length: 15 amino acids. Trimming pared 4 bases from V and 3 bases from J, leaving 15 bases between. The CDR3 loop reads CASSSQWPGEETQYF. The CDR3 DNA sequence: TGTGCCAGCAGTTCCCAGTGGCCCGGGGAAGAGACCCAGTACTTC.

The chain recombines TRBV18 with TRBJ2-7; D uncertain. The CDR3 totals 14 residues. Germline V CDR1 and CDR2: KGHSH, LQKENI. Trimming left V 2 bases short and J 0 bases short, with 8 bases between. Here the CDR3 reads CASSPTTTSYEQYF. Written as DNA, the CDR3 is TGTGCCAGCTCACCAACCACTACCTCCTACGAGCAGTACTTC.